A selection of T cell receptor beta chains follows, all from one sample in a study of blood T cell repertoires in COVID-19. The protocol was immunoSEQ multiplex PCR, while the TCRdb copy is restricted to in-frame clones and leaves out a portion. The data hold roughly 160,000 clones, with about 86% observed a single time. Source material: peripheral blood. These receptor sequences come from a man in his forties or fifties with active or convalescent COVID-19. CDR3s leave out the opening cysteine and the closing phenylalanine or tryptophan.

j_call v_call cdr3_aa
TRBJ2-5 TRBV5-4 ASTRPDASGGETQY
TRBJ2-3 TRBV4-3 ASSQQNRGSPTDTQY
TRBJ2-1 TRBV5-4 ASSLEAGGSYNEQF
TRBJ2-4 TRBV3-1/TRBV3-2 ASSQRAGVRNIQY
TRBJ1-4 TRBV5-1 ASSTLQGKNEKLF
TRBJ1-2 TRBV19 ASSIETPYGYT
TRBJ2-1 TRBV3-1/TRBV3-2 ASSQDPGLAGGPGMEQF
TRBJ2-2 TRBV7-2 ASSLGTLYTGELF
TRBJ2-3 TRBV5-1 ASSLASGRTDTQY
TRBJ1-1 TRBV5-1 ASSPTGGDLKTEAF
TRBJ2-7 TRBV18 ASSPQAGLYEQY
TRBJ1-5 TRBV7-8 ASSLDRGGNQPQH
TRBJ2-7 TRBV4-2 ASSRVTTGQGGYEQY
TRBJ2-6 TRBV7-9 ASSSGSLSGANVLT
TRBJ1-4 TRBV10-1 ASSESWNSGGTNEKLF
TRBJ2-3 TRBV7-8 ASSPQIAGGLNPTDTQY
TRBJ2-1 TRBV9 ASSVDVGHSYNEQF
TRBJ2-3 TRBV2 ASSRGVAGGGADTQY
TRBJ1-6 TRBV30 AWGESNSPLH
TRBJ1-1 TRBV6-5 ASNPGPNTEAF
TRBJ2-1 TRBV5-1 ASSLVGQVQYNEQF
TRBJ2-1 TRBV5-1 ASSFTGSSYNEQF
TRBJ2-5 TRBV11-3 ASSPDDGGETQY
TRBJ1-6 TRBV5-1 ASSLEGVDNSPLH
TRBJ1-2 TRBV11-2 ASSLYSRRDRGYGYT
TRBJ2-7 TRBV29-1 SAGNSYEQY
TRBJ1-1 TRBV18 ASSPLGPGSLLHTEAF
TRBJ1-2 TRBV20-1 SASNPRQDFNYGYT
TRBJ1-4 TRBV15 ATSRAVAGKNEKLF
TRBJ2-1 TRBV6-5 ASSSYGTYNEQF
TRBJ1-6 TRBV5-1 ASSLGQGAGSPLH
TRBJ2-5 TRBV4-3 ASSHRGLETQY
TRBJ1-2 TRBV5-4 ASSSRDNYGYT